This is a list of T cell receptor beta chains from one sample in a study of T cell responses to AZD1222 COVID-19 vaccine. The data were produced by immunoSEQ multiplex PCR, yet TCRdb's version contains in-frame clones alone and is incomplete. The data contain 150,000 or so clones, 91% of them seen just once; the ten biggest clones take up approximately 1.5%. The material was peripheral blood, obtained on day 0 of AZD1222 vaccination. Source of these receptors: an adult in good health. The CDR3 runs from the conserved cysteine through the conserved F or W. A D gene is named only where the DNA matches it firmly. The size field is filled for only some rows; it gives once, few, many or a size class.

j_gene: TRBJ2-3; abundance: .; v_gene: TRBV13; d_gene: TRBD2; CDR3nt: TGTGCCAGCAGCATGCCGGGACTAGCGGGGGGGCATGGGACAGATACGCAGTATTTT; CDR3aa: CASSMPGLAGGHGTDTQYF
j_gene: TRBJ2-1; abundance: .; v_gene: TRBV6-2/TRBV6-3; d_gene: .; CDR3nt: TGTGCCAGCAGTACCGAAGGGGTAGGTGAGCAGTTCTTC; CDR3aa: CASSTEGVGEQFF
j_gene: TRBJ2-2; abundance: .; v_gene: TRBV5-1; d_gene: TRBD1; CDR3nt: TGCGCCAGCAGCGAGGGACAGGGCCCCGTCGGCACCGGGGAGCTGTTTTTT; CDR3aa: CASSEGQGPVGTGELFF
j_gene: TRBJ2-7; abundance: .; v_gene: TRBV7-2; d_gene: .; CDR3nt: TGTGCCAGCAGCTTCACGGGTCCCCAGGGGGAGCAGTACTTC; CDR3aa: CASSFTGPQGEQYF
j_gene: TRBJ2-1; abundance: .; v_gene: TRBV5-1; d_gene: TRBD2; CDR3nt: TGCGCCAGCAGCCATAGCGGGGGGGAGTACAATGAGCAGTTCTTC; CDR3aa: CASSHSGGEYNEQFF
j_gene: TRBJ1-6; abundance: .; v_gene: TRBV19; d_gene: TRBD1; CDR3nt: TGTGCCAGTAGTATTTGGGAAGGACAGGGACATAATTCACCCCTCCACTTT; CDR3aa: CASSIWEGQGHNSPLHF
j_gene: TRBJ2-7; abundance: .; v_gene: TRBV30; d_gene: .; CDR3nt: TGTGCCTGGAGTTCGGGACGCACGGACGAGCAGTACTTC; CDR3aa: CAWSSGRTDEQYF
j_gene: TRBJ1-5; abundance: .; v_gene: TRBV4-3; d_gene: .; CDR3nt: TGCGCCAGCAGCCAAGTGGTGAATCAGCCCCAGCATTTT; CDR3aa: CASSQVVNQPQHF
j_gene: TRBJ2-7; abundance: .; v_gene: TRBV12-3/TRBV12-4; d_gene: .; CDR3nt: TGTGCCAGCAGCCCCCTAGGGGTGGTAGAGCAGTACTTC; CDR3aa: CASSPLGVVEQYF
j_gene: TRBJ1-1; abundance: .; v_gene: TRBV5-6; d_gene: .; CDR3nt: TGTGCCAGCAGCTTGGTCGGTGGGTCCGAAACTTTCTTT; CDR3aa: CASSLVGGSETFF
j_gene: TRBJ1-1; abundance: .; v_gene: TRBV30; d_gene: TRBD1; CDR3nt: TGTGCCTGGACCGTGACAGGGGCCACTGAAGCTTTCTTT; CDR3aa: CAWTVTGATEAFF
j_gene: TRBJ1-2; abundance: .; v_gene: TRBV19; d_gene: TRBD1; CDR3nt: TGTGCCAGTAGTCCCGAGGGACAGGTCCTAAACTATGGCTACACCTTC; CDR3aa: CASSPEGQVLNYGYTF
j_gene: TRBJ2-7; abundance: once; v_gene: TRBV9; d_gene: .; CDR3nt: TGTGCCAGCAGCGCGGGGGTCTCCTACGAGCAGTACTTC; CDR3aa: CASSAGVSYEQYF
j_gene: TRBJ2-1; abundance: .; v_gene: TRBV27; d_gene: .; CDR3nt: TGTGCCAGCAGTTTATCTTGGGTAGGGTCCGAGCAGTTCTTC; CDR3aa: CASSLSWVGSEQFF
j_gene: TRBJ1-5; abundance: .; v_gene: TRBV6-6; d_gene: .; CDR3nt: TGTGCCAGCAGTTCCCGTGGGCGTCCGAGATATCAGCCCCAGCATTTT; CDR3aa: CASSSRGRPRYQPQHF
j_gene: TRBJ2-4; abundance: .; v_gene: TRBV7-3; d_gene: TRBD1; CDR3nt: TGTGCCAGCAGCTTAACTGGGGACAGGTTAAAAAACATTCAGTACTTC; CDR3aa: CASSLTGDRLKNIQYF
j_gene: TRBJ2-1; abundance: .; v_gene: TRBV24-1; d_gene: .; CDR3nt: TGTGCCACCAGTGATTTGTCGCGGGCAGGGACTGAGCAGTTCTTC; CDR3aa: CATSDLSRAGTEQFF
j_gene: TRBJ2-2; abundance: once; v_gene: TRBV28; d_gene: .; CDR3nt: TGTGCCAGCAGTTTAGGTTTCTCCGGGGAGCTGTTTTTT; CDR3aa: CASSLGFSGELFF
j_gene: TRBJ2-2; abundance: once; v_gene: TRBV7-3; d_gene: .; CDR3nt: TGTGCCAGCAGCTTGAGGGCCACCGGGGAGCTGTTTTTT; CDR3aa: CASSLRATGELFF
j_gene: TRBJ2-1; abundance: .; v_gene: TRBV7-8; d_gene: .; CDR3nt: TGTGCCAGCAGCTTAGCTAGTCTGGTTGAGCAGTTCTTC; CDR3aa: CASSLASLVEQFF
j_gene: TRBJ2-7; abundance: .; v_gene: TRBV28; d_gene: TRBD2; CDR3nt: TGTGCCAGCAGTTTATCAGCGGGAGCCTACGAGCAGTACTTC; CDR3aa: CASSLSAGAYEQYF
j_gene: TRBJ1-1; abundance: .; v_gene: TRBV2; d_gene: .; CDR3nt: TGTGCCAGCAGCTTGGGGGGTAGGAACGCTGAAGCTTTCTTT; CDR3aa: CASSLGGRNAEAFF
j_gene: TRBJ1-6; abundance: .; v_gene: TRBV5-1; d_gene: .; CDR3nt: TGCGCCAGCAGCTCCGGGGCAGGGGCCTATTCACCCCTCCACTTT; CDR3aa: CASSSGAGAYSPLHF
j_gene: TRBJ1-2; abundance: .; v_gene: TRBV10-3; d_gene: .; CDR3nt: TGTGCCATCTCACAGGGTTATGGCTACACCTTC; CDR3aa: CAISQGYGYTF
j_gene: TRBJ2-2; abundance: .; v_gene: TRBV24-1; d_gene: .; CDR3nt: TGTGCCACCAGTGGAGCTTACGGGGAGCTGTTTTTT; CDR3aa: CATSGAYGELFF
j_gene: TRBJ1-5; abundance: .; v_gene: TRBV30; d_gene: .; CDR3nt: TGTGCCTGGAGCCAGCGTAGCAATCAGCCCCAGCATTTT; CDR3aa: CAWSQRSNQPQHF
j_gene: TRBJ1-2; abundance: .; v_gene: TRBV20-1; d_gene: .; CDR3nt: TGCAGTGCGACCGGGGGCAGGGGCTACACCTTC; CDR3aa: CSATGGRGYTF
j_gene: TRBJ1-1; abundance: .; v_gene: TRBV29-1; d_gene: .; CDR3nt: TGCAGCGTTGATGGCGGACAGTCTTACACTGAAGCTTTCTTT; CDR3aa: CSVDGGQSYTEAFF
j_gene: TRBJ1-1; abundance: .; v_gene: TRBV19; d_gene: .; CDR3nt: TGTGCCAGTAGTGAAAAACGGGACGGTTGGAACACTGAAGCTTTCTTT; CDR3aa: CASSEKRDGWNTEAFF
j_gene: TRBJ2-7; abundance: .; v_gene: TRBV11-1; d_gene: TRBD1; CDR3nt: TGTGCCAGCAGCGACGGACAGGGACTCTCCTACGAGCAGTACTTC; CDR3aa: CASSDGQGLSYEQYF
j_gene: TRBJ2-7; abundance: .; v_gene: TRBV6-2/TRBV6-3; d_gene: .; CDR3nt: TGTGCCAGCAGTAAACAGGGTCTCCTACACGAGCAGTACTTC; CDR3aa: CASSKQGLLHEQYF
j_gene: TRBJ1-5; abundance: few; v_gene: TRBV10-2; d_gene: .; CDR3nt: TGCGCCAGCAGTGACGGACATGGGGGCAATCAGCCCCAGCATTTT; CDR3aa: CASSDGHGGNQPQHF
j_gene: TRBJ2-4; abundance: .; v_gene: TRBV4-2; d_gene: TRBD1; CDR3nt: TGTGCCAGCAGCCAGCCCGGGACAGGGTCCAACATTCAGTACTTC; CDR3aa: CASSQPGTGSNIQYF
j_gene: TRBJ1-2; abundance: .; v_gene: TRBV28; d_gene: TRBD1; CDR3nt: TGTGCCAGCAGTTTAGGAGGGGGCGTGAGGTATGGCTACACCTTC; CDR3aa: CASSLGGGVRYGYTF
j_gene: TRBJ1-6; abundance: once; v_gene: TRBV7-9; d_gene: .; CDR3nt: TGTGCCAGCAGCCCCGACATGGCCAATTCACCCCTCCACTTT; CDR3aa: CASSPDMANSPLHF
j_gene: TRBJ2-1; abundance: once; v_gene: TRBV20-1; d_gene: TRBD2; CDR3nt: TGCAGTGCTAGTGGGCAGGGTGGTAGCGGGAGGGCCAATGAGCAGTTCTTC; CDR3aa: CSASGQGGSGRANEQFF
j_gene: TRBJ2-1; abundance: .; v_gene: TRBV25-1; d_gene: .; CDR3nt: TGTGCCAGCAGTAAAAGGACCGAGCGCAATGAGCAGTTCTTC; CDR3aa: CASSKRTERNEQFF
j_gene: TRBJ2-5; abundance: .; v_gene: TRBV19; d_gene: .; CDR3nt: TGTGCCAGTAGTACGCGGGCAGAAGAGACCCAGTACTTC; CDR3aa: CASSTRAEETQYF
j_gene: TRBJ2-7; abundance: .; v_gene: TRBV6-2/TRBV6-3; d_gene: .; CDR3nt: TGTGCCAGCAGTCAGGGGCCGAGCTCCTACGAGCAGTACTTC; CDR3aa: CASSQGPSSYEQYF
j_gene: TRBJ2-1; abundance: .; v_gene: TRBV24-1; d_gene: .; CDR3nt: TGTGCCACCAGTGCCCCGGGGGAGGGGGTGTACAATGAGCAGTTCTTC; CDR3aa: CATSAPGEGVYNEQFF
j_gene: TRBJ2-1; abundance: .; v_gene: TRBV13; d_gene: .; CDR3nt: TGTGCCAGCAGCCATCCTCTGAGCTCCTACAATGAGCAGTTCTTC; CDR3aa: CASSHPLSSYNEQFF
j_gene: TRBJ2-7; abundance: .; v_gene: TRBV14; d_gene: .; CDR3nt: TGTGCCAGCAGCCAAAGGGGGACTCCTTCCAATCAGGTACCCTACGAGCAGTACTTC; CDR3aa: CASSQRGTPSNQVPYEQYF
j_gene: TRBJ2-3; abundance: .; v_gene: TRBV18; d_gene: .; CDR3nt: TGTGCCAGCTCACCAATACAATTCAAACCCACAGATACGCAGTATTTT; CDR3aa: CASSPIQFKPTDTQYF